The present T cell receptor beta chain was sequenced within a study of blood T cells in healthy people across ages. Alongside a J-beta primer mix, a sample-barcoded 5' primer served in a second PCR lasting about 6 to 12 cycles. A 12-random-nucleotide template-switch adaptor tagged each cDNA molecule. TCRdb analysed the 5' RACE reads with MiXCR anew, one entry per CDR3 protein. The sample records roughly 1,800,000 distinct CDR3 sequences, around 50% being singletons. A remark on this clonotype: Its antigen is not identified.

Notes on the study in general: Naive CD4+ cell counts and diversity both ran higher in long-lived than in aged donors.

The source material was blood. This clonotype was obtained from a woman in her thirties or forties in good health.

The CDR3 loop is CSAPPPASFSGANVLTF. DNA for the CDR3: TGCAGTGCCCCACCGCCAGCGTCCTTCTCCGGGGCCAACGTCCTGACTTTC. J is TRBJ2-6 and V is TRBV20-1; no firm D call. The CDR3 extends over 17 amino acids. V was shortened by 6 bases and J by 4 bases, with 22 bases between the two germline ends. The V gene's germline CDR1 is DFQATT and CDR2 SNEGSKA (reference sequence).